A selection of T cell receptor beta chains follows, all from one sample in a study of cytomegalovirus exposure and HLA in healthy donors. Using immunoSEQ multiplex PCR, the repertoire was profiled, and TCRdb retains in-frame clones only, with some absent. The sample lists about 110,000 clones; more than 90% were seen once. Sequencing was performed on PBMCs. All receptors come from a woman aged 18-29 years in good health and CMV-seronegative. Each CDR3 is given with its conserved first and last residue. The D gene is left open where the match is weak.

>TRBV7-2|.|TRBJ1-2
TGTGCCAGCAGCCCCCGGGACACAAGGTACTATGGCTACACCTTC
CASSPRDTRYYGYTF
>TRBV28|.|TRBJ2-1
TGTGCCAGCAGTCCCATGAGGCTGCCGGGTGAGCAGTTCTTC
CASSPMRLPGEQFF
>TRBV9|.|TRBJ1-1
TGTGCCAGCAGCCCCTATTCGAACACTGAAGCTTTCTTT
CASSPYSNTEAFF
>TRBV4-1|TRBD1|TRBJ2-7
TGCGCCAGCAGCCAAGAAGGACAGGGACGGCACGAGCAGTACTTC
CASSQEGQGRHEQYF
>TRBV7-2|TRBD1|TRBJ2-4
TGTGCCAGCAGCTTAACATGGGACAGGGGGCGCGGGGCCAAAAACATTCAGTACTTC
CASSLTWDRGRGAKNIQYF
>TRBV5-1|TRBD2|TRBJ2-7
TGCGCCAGCAGCTTGGGGGCTAGCGGGGGATACGAGCAGTACTTC
CASSLGASGGYEQYF
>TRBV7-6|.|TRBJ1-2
TGTGCCAGCAGCCAATCCCCCGCAGGGTTCATCTATGGCTACACCTTC
CASSQSPAGFIYGYTF
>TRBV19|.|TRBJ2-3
TGTGCCAGTAGTAACCCGGGACAAACGACACATACGCAGTATTTT
CASSNPGQTTHTQYF
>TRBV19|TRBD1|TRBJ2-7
TGTGCCAGTAGTATACGGACAGGTTCTTCCTACGAGCAGTACTTC
CASSIRTGSSYEQYF
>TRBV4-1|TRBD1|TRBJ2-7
TGCGCCAGCAGCCAAGATCTCAGGACAGGGGCCCCATACGAGCAGTACTTC
CASSQDLRTGAPYEQYF
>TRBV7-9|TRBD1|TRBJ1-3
TGTGCCAGCAGCGGCGGGACAGCGGCCACACCAGCTGGAAACACCATATATTTT
CASSGGTAATPAGNTIYF
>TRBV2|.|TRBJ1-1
TGTGCCAGCAGTGAATTTATGCTCATACATACGAACACTGAAGCTTTCTTT
CASSEFMLIHTNTEAFF
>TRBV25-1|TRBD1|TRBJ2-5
TGTGCCAGCTCCGACAGGGAAGAGACCCAGTACTTC
CASSDREETQYF
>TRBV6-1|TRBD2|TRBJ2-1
TGTGCCAGCAGTGAAACTACGGGGGGGTACAATGAGCAGTTCTTC
CASSETTGGYNEQFF